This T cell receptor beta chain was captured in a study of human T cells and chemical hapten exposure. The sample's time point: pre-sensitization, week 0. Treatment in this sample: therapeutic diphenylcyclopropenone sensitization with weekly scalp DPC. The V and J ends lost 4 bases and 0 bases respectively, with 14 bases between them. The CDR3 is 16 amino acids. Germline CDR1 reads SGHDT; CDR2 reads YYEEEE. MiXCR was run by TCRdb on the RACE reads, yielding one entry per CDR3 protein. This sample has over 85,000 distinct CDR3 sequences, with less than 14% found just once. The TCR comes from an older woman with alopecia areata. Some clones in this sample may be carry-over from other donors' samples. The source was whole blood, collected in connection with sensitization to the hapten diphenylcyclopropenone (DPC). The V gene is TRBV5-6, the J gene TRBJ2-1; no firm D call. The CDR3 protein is CASSQVRTSSYNEQFF. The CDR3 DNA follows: TGTGCCAGCAGCCAGGTGCGTACCAGCTCCTACAATGAGCAGTTCTTC.